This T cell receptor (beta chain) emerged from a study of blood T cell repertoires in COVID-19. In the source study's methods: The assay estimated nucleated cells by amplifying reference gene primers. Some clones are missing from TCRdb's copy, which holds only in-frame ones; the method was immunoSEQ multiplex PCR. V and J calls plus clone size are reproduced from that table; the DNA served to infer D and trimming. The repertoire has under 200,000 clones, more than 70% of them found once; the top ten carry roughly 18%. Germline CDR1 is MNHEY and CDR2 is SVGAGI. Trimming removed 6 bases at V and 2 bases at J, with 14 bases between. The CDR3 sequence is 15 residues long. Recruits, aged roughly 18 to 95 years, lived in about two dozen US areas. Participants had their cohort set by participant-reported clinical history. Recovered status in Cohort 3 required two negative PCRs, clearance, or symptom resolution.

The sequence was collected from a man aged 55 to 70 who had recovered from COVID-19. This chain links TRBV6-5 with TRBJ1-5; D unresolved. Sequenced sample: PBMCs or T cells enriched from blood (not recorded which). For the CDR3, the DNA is TGTGCCAGCAGCCCCCCGGGTTTGGGCAATCAGCCCCAGCATTTT. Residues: CASSPPGLGNQPQHF.